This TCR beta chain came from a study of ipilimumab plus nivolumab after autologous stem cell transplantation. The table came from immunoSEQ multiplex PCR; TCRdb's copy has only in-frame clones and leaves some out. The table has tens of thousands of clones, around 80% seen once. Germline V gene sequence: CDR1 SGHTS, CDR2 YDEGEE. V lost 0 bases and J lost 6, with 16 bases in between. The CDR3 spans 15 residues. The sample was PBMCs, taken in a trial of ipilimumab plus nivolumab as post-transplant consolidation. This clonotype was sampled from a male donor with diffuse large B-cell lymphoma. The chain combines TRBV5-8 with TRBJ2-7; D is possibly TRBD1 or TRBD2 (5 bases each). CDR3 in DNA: TGTGCCAGCAGCTTGGCGTGGGGACGCGGAAGCGAGCAGTACTTC. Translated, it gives CASSLAWGRGSEQYF.